The clone carrying this TCR beta chain was found a few times. While infection was still active, Seattle patients were enrolled and then followed longitudinally. As handled by the study authors: Amplification of reference gene primers provided the estimated nucleated cell counts. Here immunoSEQ multiplex PCR was the method, and the copy in TCRdb shows in-frame clones only, minus some. V and J calls plus clone size are reproduced from that table; the DNA served to infer D and trimming. The sample includes roughly 200,000 clones, about 81% of them seen just once. Trimming removed 4 bases from V and 6 bases from J; junction bases left unmatched: 12. The CDR3 is made up of 16 amino acids. Germline V CDR1 and CDR2: SGHTA, FQGTGA. This entry comes from a study of blood T cell repertoires in COVID-19.

The gene calls are TRBV7-3 and TRBJ2-1; 7 bases line up with TRBD1. The sequence came from a woman older than 75 with COVID-19, enrolled during active disease. Sequences were obtained from peripheral blood. CDR3: CASSSTGTVYGNEQFF. The CDR3 DNA reads as TGTGCCAGCAGCTCTACCGGGACAGTATACGGCAATGAGCAGTTCTTC.